The rows below give T cell receptor beta chains drawn from one sample of a study of blood T cell repertoires in COVID-19. Sequenced by immunoSEQ multiplex PCR; TCRdb stores in-frame clones only, minus some. In the table there are 150,000 to 200,000 clones, 75% to 95% of which are singletons. Sequencing was done on a sample of peripheral blood. The receptors were gathered from a man in his fifties with acute or convalescent COVID-19. The CDR3 runs from the conserved cysteine through the conserved F or W. A D gene is named only where the DNA matches it firmly. Clone size is not always given. Where it is, it says once, few, many or a class for expanded clones.

TRBV9	-	-	TRBJ1-2	TGTGCCAGCAGCCCCCAGGGTAGGGTAGAACTAAGCTATGGCTACACCTTC	CASSPQGRVELSYGYTF
TRBV29-1	-	-	TRBJ2-7	TGCAGCGTTGTGGGCGGGACAGCCTACGAGCAGTACTTC	CSVVGGTAYEQYF
TRBV30	-	-	TRBJ1-1	TGTGCCTGGAGTCCCCCTCAGGAGGGTCGGACTGAAGCTTTCTTT	CAWSPPQEGRTEAFF
TRBV6-5	-	-	TRBJ2-1	TGTGCCAGCACCACTCAGGGGGGTGAGCAGTTCTTC	CASTTQGGEQFF
TRBV4-3	-	TRBD1	TRBJ1-6	TGCGCCAGCAGCCAAGTCCCCTGGGGACAGGGGAATTCACCCCTCCACTTT	CASSQVPWGQGNSPLHF
TRBV30	-	-	TRBJ1-5	TGTGCCTGGAGTCCAGGGGTCGGATACTTTCAGCCCCAGCATTTT	CAWSPGVGYFQPQHF
TRBV19	-	TRBD1	TRBJ1-5	TGTGCCAGTAGTTTACGGGACAGGGGCCAGCCCCAGCATTTT	CASSLRDRGQPQHF
TRBV5-1	-	TRBD1	TRBJ1-1	TGCGCCAGCATTGGGGGATATCAGGGGGACACTGAAGCTTTCTTT	CASIGGYQGDTEAFF
TRBV10-3	-	-	TRBJ1-2	TGTGCCACCGGGGGGCGTCTAGCTAACTATGGCTACACCTTC	CATGGRLANYGYTF
TRBV7-9	once	TRBD2	TRBJ2-5	TGTGCCAGCAGCTTAGGCGGGGGAAGCGAGACCCAGTACTTC	CASSLGGGSETQYF
TRBV6-5	once	TRBD1	TRBJ1-2	TGTGCCAGCATGAAGACAGGGGGGAACGCCTATGGCTACACCTTC	CASMKTGGNAYGYTF
TRBV7-9	once	TRBD1	TRBJ1-4	TGTGCCAGCAGCTTGGGGCAGGGGGCTGCCCCTAATGAAAAACTGTTTTTT	CASSLGQGAAPNEKLFF
TRBV6-4	-	TRBD1	TRBJ1-6	TGTGCCAGCACTGGACAGGGACCCGATAATTCACCCCTCCACTTT	CASTGQGPDNSPLHF
TRBV4-3	-	TRBD2	TRBJ2-2	TGCGCCAGCAGCCAATACTCTAGCGGGGGGCCTTCGAACACCGGGGAGCTGTTTTTT	CASSQYSSGGPSNTGELFF
TRBV4-3	-	-	TRBJ1-3	TGCGCCAGCAGCCAATTCCTCTCTGGAAACACCATATATTTT	CASSQFLSGNTIYF
TRBV5-1	-	-	TRBJ1-3	TGCGCCAGCAGCTACCGGGACACAGGAAACACCATATATTTT	CASSYRDTGNTIYF
TRBV9	-	-	TRBJ1-3	TGTGCCAGCAGCGTAGGGCGAGGGAGCTCTGGAAACACCATATATTTT	CASSVGRGSSGNTIYF
TRBV25-1	once	TRBD1	TRBJ1-5	TGTGCCAGCAGAGGGACAGGCCAATATCAGCCCCAGCATTTT	CASRGTGQYQPQHF
TRBV6-5	-	TRBD1	TRBJ1-4	TGTGCCAGCAGCCTAGGACAGGGGTGGGAAAAACTGTTTTTT	CASSLGQGWEKLFF
TRBV7-9	-	TRBD2	TRBJ2-7	TGTGCCAGCAGCCCCCTAGCGGGAAATTACGAGCAGTACTTC	CASSPLAGNYEQYF